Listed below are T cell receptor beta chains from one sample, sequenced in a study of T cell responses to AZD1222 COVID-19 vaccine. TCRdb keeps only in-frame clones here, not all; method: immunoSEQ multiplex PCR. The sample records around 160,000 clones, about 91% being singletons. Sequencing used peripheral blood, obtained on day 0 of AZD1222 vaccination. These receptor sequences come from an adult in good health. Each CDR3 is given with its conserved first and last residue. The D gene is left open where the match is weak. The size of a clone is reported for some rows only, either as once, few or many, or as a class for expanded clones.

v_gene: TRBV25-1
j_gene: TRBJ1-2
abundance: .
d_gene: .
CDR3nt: TGTGCCAGCAGTGTCTTAGGGTTCTATGGCTACACCTTC
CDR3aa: CASSVLGFYGYTF

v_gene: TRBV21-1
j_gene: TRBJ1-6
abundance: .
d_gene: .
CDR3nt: TGTGCCAGCAGCAACAGGACACCCTATAATTCACCCCTCCACTTT
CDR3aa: CASSNRTPYNSPLHF

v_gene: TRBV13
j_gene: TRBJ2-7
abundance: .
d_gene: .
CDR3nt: TGTGCCAGCAGCTTCCGCCTCTACGAGCAGTACTTC
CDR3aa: CASSFRLYEQYF

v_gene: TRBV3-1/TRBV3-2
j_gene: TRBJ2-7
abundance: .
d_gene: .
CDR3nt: TGTGCCAGCAGCCAAGGTCTTGGGTCGGCGACCTACGAGCAGTACTTC
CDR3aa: CASSQGLGSATYEQYF

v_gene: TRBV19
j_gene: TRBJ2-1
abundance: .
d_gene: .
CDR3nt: TGTGCCAGTAGTATCCAGGGGACCTACAATGAGCAGTTCTTC
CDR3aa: CASSIQGTYNEQFF

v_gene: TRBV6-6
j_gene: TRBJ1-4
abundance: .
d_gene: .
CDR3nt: TGTGCCACAATAGGGCAGACGGATGAAAAACTGTTTTTT
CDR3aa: CATIGQTDEKLFF

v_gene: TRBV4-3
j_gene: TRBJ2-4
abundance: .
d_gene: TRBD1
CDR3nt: TGCGCCAGCAGCCAGGAGACAGGGATCCACATTCAGTACTTC
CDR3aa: CASSQETGIHIQYF

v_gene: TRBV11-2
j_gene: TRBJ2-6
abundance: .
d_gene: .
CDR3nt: TGTGCCAGCAGCTTGCCTAGGTTCTCTGGGGCCAACGTCCTGACTTTC
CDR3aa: CASSLPRFSGANVLTF

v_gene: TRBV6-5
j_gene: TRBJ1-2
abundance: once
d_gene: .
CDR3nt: TGTGCCAGCACCCCCAGTACCGTGGGGGCCTATGGCTACACCTTC
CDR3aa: CASTPSTVGAYGYTF

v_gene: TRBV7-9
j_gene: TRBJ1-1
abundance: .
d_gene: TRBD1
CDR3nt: TGTGCCAGCAGCACCCCTAACAGGGGAGAGGGCCCTGAAGCTTTCTTT
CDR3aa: CASSTPNRGEGPEAFF

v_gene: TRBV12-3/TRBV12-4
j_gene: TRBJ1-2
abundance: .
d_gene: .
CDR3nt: TGTGCCAGTTCAGGGGCCTTCTATGGCTACACCTTC
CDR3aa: CASSGAFYGYTF

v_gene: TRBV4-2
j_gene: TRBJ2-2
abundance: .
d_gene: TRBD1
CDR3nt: TGTGCCAGCAGCCCCGGACAGGGCACCTTAACCGGGGAGCTGTTTTTT
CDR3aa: CASSPGQGTLTGELFF

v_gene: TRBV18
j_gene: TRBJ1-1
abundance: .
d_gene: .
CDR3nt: TGTGCCAGCTCACCACGTACAGGGATGAACACTGAAGCTTTCTTT
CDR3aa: CASSPRTGMNTEAFF

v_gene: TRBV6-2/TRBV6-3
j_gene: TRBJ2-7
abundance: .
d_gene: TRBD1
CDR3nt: TGTGCCAGCAGTCACCGGACAGGGCTCTACGAGCAGTACTTC
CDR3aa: CASSHRTGLYEQYF

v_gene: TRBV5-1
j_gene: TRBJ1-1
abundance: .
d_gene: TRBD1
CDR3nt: TGCGCCAGCAGCTTGGCCCAGGGGGAAAGAGAAGCTTTCTTT
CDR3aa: CASSLAQGEREAFF

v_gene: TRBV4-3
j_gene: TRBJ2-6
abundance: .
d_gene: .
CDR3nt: TGCGCCAGCAGCCAGACTGTCTCTGGGGCCAACGTCCTGACTTTC
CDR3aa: CASSQTVSGANVLTF

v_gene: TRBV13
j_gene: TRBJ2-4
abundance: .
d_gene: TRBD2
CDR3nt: TGTGCCAGCGGACTAGCGGGAGGGCCGGGGGCCAAAAACATTCAGTACTTC
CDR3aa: CASGLAGGPGAKNIQYF

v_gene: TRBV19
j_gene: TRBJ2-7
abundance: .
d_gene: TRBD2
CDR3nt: TGTGCCAGTAGATCGCAAGCGGGAGGGCCAGGCTACGAGCAGTACTTC
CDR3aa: CASRSQAGGPGYEQYF

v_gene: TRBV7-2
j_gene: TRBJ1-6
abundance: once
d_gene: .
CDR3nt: TGTGCCAGCAGCTTAGTGAATCTGGGGTCTCGGTCCTATAATTCACCCCTCCACTTT
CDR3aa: CASSLVNLGSRSYNSPLHF